The subject of this entry is one TCR beta chain. These data come from a study of blood T cell repertoires in COVID-19. Per germline, CDR1 MNHEY and CDR2 SVGAGI. The V and J ends lost 9 bases and 0 bases, in that order; junction bases with no gene match: 7. This CDR3 has 15 amino acids. The protocol was immunoSEQ multiplex PCR, while the TCRdb copy is restricted to in-frame clones and leaves out a portion. The data contain about 480,000 clones, roughly nine tenths of them singletons. The TCR sequence derives from a man aged 18 to 35 with COVID-19, enrolled during active disease. This chain connects TRBV6-5 to TRBJ2-1, with TRBD2 matching over 8 bases. The specimen sequenced was peripheral blood. The CDR3 loop reads CASLSSGSSYNEQFF. The CDR3 region has the DNA TGTGCCAGTCTCTCGAGCGGGAGCTCCTACAATGAGCAGTTCTTC.